This T cell receptor beta chain was captured by sequencing in a study of blood T cell repertoires in COVID-19. Authors' analysis steps: From reference gene primer amplification, estimates of nucleated cell counts were derived. Sequencing was performed with immunoSEQ multiplex PCR; in TCRdb, only in-frame clones are kept and a portion is missing. The DNA was the basis for D and trimming; V, J and clone size are from that table. The repertoire holds about 3,800 clones, with around 90% as singletons. CDR1 and CDR2 from the germline V gene are MDHEN and SYDVKM. Germline trimming cut 7 bases from V and 0 bases from J; bases unmatched to any gene: 15. The CDR3 runs to 19 residues.

The receptor was derived from a man aged 45-65 years with active COVID-19. The V gene is TRBV28, the J gene TRBJ2-6, with TRBD1 identical over 7 bases. Sequenced material: peripheral blood. CDR3: CASTITAGTVTSGANVLTF. The CDR3 DNA follows: TGTGCCAGCACCATAACAGCAGGGACAGTGACCTCTGGGGCCAACGTCCTGACTTTC.